A selection of T cell receptor beta chains follows, all from one sample in a study of identical twins. Via MiXCR, TCRdb re-called the 5' RACE reads, giving one row per CDR3 protein. The sample has roughly 750,000 distinct CDR3 sequences, 21% seen once. These sequences were also reported in another study, on T cells expressing NK-cell markers.

The sequenced sample consisted of PBMCs. The receptors come from a woman aged 18-29 years in good health. Both conserved end residues are part of each CDR3. Each record gives: clone size, D gene, V gene, J gene, CDR3 protein, CDR3 DNA. A D gene is named only where the DNA matches it firmly. Rows may omit the clone size; those that give it use once, few, many or a size class.

few	TRBD2	TRBV5-1	TRBJ2-3	CASRTSGVPDTQYF	TGCGCCAGTCGTACTAGCGGAGTCCCTGATACGCAGTATTTT
few	-	TRBV12-3/TRBV12-4	TRBJ2-3	CASSFWTDTQYF	TGTGCCAGCAGTTTCTGGACAGATACGCAGTATTTT
few	-	TRBV10-3	TRBJ2-7	CAIGEQGAYEQYF	TGTGCCATCGGAGAACAGGGCGCCTACGAGCAGTACTTC
-	-	TRBV15	TRBJ2-2	CATSRDQRGNGELFF	TGTGCCACCAGCAGAGATCAGAGGGGGAACGGGGAGCTGTTTTTT
many	-	TRBV20-1	TRBJ2-3	CSAHEGTDTQYF	TGCAGTGCCCACGAGGGCACAGATACGCAGTATTTT
-	TRBD2	TRBV12-3/TRBV12-4	TRBJ2-1	CASTIRDYLNEQFF	TGTGCCAGCACTATTAGGGACTACCTCAATGAGCAGTTCTTC
few	-	TRBV20-1	TRBJ2-7	CSAGDKRSTYEQYF	TGCAGTGCCGGCGACAAGCGTAGTACCTACGAGCAGTACTTC
-	-	TRBV6-1	TRBJ2-1	CASSPLDSGRNEQFF	TGTGCCAGCAGTCCCCTGGATAGCGGACGCAATGAGCAGTTCTTC
few	-	TRBV18	TRBJ2-3	CASSPAQRDTQYF	TGTGCCAGCTCACCGGCGCAAAGGGATACGCAGTATTTT
few	-	TRBV20-1	TRBJ2-1	CSVLRWADEQFF	TGCAGTGTCTTACGGTGGGCGGATGAGCAGTTCTTC
-	-	TRBV11-2	TRBJ2-2	CASSPTNTNTGELFF	TGTGCCAGCAGCCCGACGAATACGAACACCGGGGAGCTGTTTTTT
-	-	TRBV12-3/TRBV12-4	TRBJ2-1	CASSFQRLGTNEQFF	TGTGCCAGCAGTTTTCAGCGCCTCGGGACCAATGAGCAGTTCTTC
-	TRBD1	TRBV20-1	TRBJ2-7	CSAISRGTYEQYF	TGCAGTGCCATTAGCAGGGGGACCTACGAGCAGTACTTC
few	-	TRBV9	TRBJ2-7	CASSVGERAGHEQYF	TGTGCCAGCAGCGTAGGGGAACGGGCTGGACACGAGCAGTACTTC
-	-	TRBV7-2	TRBJ1-1	CASRSGHTEAFF	TGTGCCAGCAGATCGGGACACACTGAAGCTTTCTTT
-	-	TRBV20-1	TRBJ2-3	CSARVGVGGTDTQYF	TGCAGTGCTAGAGTCGGGGTGGGAGGCACAGATACGCAGTATTTT
few	TRBD2	TRBV15	TRBJ2-1	CATSGELAGAHEQFF	TGTGCCACCAGCGGAGAACTAGCGGGAGCCCATGAGCAGTTCTTC
-	-	TRBV9	TRBJ2-1	CASSEGGSYNEQFF	TGTGCCAGCAGCGAGGGGGGGTCCTACAATGAGCAGTTCTTC
-	TRBD1	TRBV6-1	TRBJ1-2	CASPNRGGLEGGYTF	TGTGCCAGCCCCAACAGGGGGGGGCTCGAGGGTGGCTACACCTTC
-	-	TRBV10-3	TRBJ2-2	CAISESGAGSTGELFF	TGTGCCATCAGTGAGTCAGGAGCAGGGAGCACCGGGGAGCTGTTTTTT
many	-	TRBV20-1	TRBJ1-2	CSAPTGRGGYTF	TGCAGTGCTCCCACAGGGCGCGGTGGCTACACCTTC
many	-	TRBV29-1	TRBJ1-3	CSVRTENTIYF	TGCAGCGTCAGGACAGAAAACACCATATATTTT
few	TRBD1	TRBV10-3	TRBJ2-5	CATEGQGSETQYF	TGTGCCACCGAAGGACAGGGGTCCGAGACCCAGTACTTC
-	TRBD2	TRBV18	TRBJ2-3	CASSPTAGVADTQYF	TGTGCCAGCTCACCAACAGCGGGAGTTGCGGATACGCAGTATTTT
few	TRBD2	TRBV6-5	TRBJ2-7	CASSYQGLAAYEQYF	TGTGCCAGCAGTTACCAAGGACTAGCGGCCTACGAGCAGTACTTC
few	TRBD2	TRBV7-3	TRBJ2-2	CASSPWTSGGVGELFF	TGTGCCAGCAGCCCCTGGACTAGCGGAGGGGTGGGGGAGCTGTTTTTT
few	-	TRBV5-8	TRBJ2-5	CASSYGPARTQYF	TGTGCCAGCAGCTATGGGCCGGCCAGGACCCAGTACTTC
few	TRBD1	TRBV29-1	TRBJ1-2	CSSTGVGDHGYTF	TGCAGCTCGACAGGGGTTGGGGATCATGGCTACACCTTC
-	-	TRBV6-5	TRBJ1-3	CASSYRGKGNTIYF	TGTGCCAGCAGTTACAGGGGCAAAGGAAACACCATATATTTT
-	TRBD2	TRBV13	TRBJ2-7	CASSLEGGRQDEQYF	TGTGCCAGCAGCTTAGAAGGCGGGAGACAAGACGAGCAGTACTTC
few	-	TRBV12-3/TRBV12-4	TRBJ1-1	CASSLRGVDTEAFF	TGTGCCAGCAGTTTAAGAGGGGTTGACACTGAAGCTTTCTTT
few	TRBD2	TRBV5-5	TRBJ2-1	CASSLATSGPPNEQFF	TGTGCCAGCAGCTTGGCGACTAGCGGGCCCCCCAATGAGCAGTTCTTC
-	-	TRBV20-1	TRBJ2-5	CSAPGPTQYF	TGCAGTGCACCCGGTCCGACCCAGTACTTC
-	-	TRBV18	TRBJ2-5	CASSPQSRREETQYF	TGTGCCAGCTCACCACAGAGTCGCAGGGAGGAGACCCAGTACTTC
-	-	TRBV28	TRBJ2-5	CASSLMGGGHGETQYF	TGTGCCAGCAGTCTTATGGGGGGGGGGCACGGAGAGACCCAGTACTTC
-	TRBD1	TRBV5-1	TRBJ1-1	CASSRLGTGTTEAFF	TGCGCCAGCAGCAGACTTGGGACAGGGACCACTGAAGCTTTCTTT
few	-	TRBV5-1	TRBJ2-1	CASSLLPNRLYNEQFF	TGCGCCAGCAGCCTCCTTCCGAACCGCCTTTACAATGAGCAGTTCTTC
few	-	TRBV20-1	TRBJ2-7	CSLLMGGNEQYF	TGCAGTCTTTTAATGGGGGGCAACGAGCAGTACTTC
-	TRBD1	TRBV6-1	TRBJ2-2	CATSDRAGSGELFF	TGTGCCACCTCAGACAGGGCCGGTAGTGGGGAGCTGTTTTTT
-	TRBD2	TRBV9	TRBJ2-1	CASSSIAGWDNEQFF	TGTGCCAGCAGTTCTATAGCGGGATGGGACAATGAGCAGTTCTTC
-	TRBD2	TRBV10-3	TRBJ2-1	CAISELLLAGGENEQFF	TGTGCCATCAGTGAACTACTTCTTGCCGGGGGGGAGAATGAGCAGTTCTTC
-	TRBD2	TRBV20-1	TRBJ2-1	CSARDRERGLPGEQFF	TGCAGTGCTAGAGATAGGGAGCGGGGGCTTCCGGGTGAGCAGTTCTTC
few	-	TRBV9	TRBJ2-1	CASSVQRNEQFF	TGTGCCAGCAGCGTACAGAGGAATGAGCAGTTCTTC
once	TRBD1	TRBV20-1	TRBJ1-6	CSARQGAGSPLHF	TGCAGTGCCCGGCAGGGGGCTGGTTCACCCCTCCACTTT
few	TRBD2	TRBV6-1	TRBJ2-3	CASKSSGGVTDTQYF	TGTGCCAGCAAATCTAGCGGTGGAGTCACAGATACGCAGTATTTT
-	-	TRBV29-1	TRBJ2-7	CSVGRGTDFEQYF	TGCAGCGTTGGAAGAGGGACTGATTTCGAGCAGTACTTC
-	-	TRBV28	TRBJ2-7	CASSLRERGSYEQYF	TGTGCCAGCAGTTTAAGGGAAAGGGGGTCCTACGAGCAGTACTTC
-	-	TRBV3-1	TRBJ2-3	CASSQDWPGGGRTDTQYF	TGTGCCAGCAGCCAAGATTGGCCAGGTGGGGGACGCACAGATACGCAGTATTTT
few	-	TRBV9	TRBJ2-1	CASSVVGDPTNEQFF	TGTGCCAGCAGCGTAGTGGGGGACCCGACCAATGAGCAGTTCTTC
many	TRBD2	TRBV7-9	TRBJ2-3	CASSLGGTSGADTQYF	TGTGCCAGCAGCTTAGGTGGGACTAGCGGAGCAGATACGCAGTATTTT
-	-	TRBV7-8	TRBJ2-2	CASRGVDRITTGELFF	TGTGCCAGCAGGGGGGTGGACAGAATAACCACCGGGGAGCTGTTTTTT
few	TRBD2	TRBV18	TRBJ2-5	CASSPTRLATKETQYF	TGTGCCAGCTCACCAACGAGACTAGCGACAAAAGAGACCCAGTACTTC
-	TRBD2	TRBV11-2	TRBJ2-2	CASSYRLAGGLNTGELFF	TGTGCCAGCAGCTACAGACTAGCGGGGGGCCTGAACACCGGGGAGCTGTTTTTT
few	-	TRBV20-1	TRBJ1-2	CSARAPDRNYGYTF	TGCAGTGCTAGAGCTCCGGACCGTAACTATGGCTACACCTTC